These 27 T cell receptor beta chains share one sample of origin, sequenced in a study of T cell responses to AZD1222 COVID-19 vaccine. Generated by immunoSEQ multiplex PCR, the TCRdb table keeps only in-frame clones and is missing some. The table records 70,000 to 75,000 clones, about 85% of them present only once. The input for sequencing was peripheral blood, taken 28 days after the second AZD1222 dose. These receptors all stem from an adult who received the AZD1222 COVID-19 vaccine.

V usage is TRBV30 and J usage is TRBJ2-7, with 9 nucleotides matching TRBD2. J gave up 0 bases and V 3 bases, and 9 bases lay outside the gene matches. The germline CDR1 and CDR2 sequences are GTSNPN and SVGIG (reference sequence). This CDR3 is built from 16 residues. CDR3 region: CAWSLGLAHSSYEQYF. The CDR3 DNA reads TGTGCCTGGAGCTTAGGACTAGCGCATTCCTCCTACGAGCAGTACTTC.

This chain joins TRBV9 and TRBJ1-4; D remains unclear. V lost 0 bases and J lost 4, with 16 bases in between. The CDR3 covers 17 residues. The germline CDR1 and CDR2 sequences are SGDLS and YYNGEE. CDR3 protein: CASSVGGGVQYNEKLFF. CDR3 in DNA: TGTGCCAGCAGCGTAGGAGGAGGAGTCCAATATAATGAAAAACTGTTTTTT.

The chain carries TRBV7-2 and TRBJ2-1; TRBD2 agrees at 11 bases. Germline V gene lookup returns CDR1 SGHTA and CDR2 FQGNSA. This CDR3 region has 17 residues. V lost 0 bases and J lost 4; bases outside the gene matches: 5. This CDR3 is CASSLAGSGRVYNEQFF. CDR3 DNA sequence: TGTGCCAGCAGCTTAGCGGGTAGCGGGAGGGTATACAATGAGCAGTTCTTC.

CDR3 nucleotides: TGTGCCACCAGCAGAGATCGGCTAGCGGGAGGCAACGAGCAGTACTTC. Translating gives CATSRDRLAGGNEQYF. The V and J genes are TRBV15 and TRBJ2-7; 11 bases are shared with TRBD2. The CDR3 spans 16 residues. Germline CDR1 LNHNV, CDR2 YYDKDF (reference sequence). V trimming: 0 bases; J trimming: 5 bases; junction bases outside the gene matches: 6.

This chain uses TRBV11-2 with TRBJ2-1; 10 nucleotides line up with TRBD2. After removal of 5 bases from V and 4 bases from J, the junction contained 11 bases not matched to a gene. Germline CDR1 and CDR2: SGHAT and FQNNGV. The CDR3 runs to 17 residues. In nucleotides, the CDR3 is TGTGCCAGCAGCCCCGACCCTAGCGGGAGTAGGTACAATGAGCAGTTCTTC. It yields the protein CASSPDPSGSRYNEQFF.

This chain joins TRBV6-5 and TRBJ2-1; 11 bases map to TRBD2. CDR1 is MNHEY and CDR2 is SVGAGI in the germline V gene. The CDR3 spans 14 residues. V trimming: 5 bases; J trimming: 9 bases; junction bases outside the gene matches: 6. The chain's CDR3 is CASSLAGGRSEQFF. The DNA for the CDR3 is TGTGCCAGCAGTCTAGCGGGAGGCAGGAGTGAGCAGTTCTTC.

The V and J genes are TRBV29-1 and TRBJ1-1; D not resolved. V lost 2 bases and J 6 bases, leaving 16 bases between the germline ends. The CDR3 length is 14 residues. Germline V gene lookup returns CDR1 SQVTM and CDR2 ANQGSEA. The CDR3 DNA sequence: TGCAGCGTTGAAAAAGTCGGGAGGCTGCCTGAAGCTTTCTTT. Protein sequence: CSVEKVGRLPEAFF.

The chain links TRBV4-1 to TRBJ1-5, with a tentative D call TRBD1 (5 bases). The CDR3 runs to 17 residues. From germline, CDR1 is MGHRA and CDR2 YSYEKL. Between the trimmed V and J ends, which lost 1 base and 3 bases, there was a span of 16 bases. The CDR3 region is CASSQGMSIGANQPQHF. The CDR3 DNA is TGCGCCAGCAGCCAAGGAATGTCCATTGGGGCCAATCAGCCCCAGCATTTT.

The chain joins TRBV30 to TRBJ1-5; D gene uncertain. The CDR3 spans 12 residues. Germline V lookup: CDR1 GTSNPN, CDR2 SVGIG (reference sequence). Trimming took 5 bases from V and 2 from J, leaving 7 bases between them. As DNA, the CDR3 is TGTGCCTGGGGGTTCGGCAATCAGCCCCAGCATTTT. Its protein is CAWGFGNQPQHF.

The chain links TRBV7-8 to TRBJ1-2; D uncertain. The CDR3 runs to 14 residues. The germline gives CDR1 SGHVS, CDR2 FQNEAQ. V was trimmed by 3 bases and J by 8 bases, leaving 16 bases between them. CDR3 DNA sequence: TGTGCCAGCAGCTTGCCCAGCGGGTTCGGCGGCTACACCTTC. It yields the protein CASSLPSGFGGYTF. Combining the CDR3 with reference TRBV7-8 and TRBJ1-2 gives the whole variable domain GAGVSQSPRYKVAKRGQDVALRCDPISGHVSLFWYQQALGQGPEFLTYFQNEAQLDKSGLPSDRFFAERPEGSVSTLKIQRTQQEDSAVYLCASSLPSGFGGYTFGSGTRLTVV.

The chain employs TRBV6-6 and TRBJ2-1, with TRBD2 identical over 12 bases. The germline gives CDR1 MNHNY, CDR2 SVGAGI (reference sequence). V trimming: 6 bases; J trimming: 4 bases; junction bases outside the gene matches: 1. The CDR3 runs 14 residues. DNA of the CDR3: TGTGCCAGCAGACTAGCGGGAGGTTACAATGAGCAGTTCTTC. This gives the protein CASRLAGGYNEQFF.

Here the CDR3 DNA reads TGTGCCAGCAGTTTAGGTGGAGGCAATGAGCAGTTCTTC. This encodes CASSLGGGNEQFF. V and J are TRBV12-3 or TRBV12-4 and TRBJ2-1; possibly TRBD2 for D (5 bases). V gave up 1 base and J gave up 6 bases, with 7 bases separating them. CDR3 size: 13 residues.

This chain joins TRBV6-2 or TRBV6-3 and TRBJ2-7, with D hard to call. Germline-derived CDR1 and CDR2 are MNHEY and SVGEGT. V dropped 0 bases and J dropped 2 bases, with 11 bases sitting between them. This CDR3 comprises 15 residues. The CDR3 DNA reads TGTGCCAGCAGTTACTCGAAAGGCCGCACCTACGAGCAGTACTTC. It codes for CASSYSKGRTYEQYF.

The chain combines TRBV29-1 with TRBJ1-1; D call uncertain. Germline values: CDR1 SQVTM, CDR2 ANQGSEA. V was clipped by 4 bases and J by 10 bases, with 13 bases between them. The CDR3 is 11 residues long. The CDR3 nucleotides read TGCAGCGTTGTGAGGACTCCCCGAGCTTTCTTT. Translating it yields CSVVRTPRAFF.

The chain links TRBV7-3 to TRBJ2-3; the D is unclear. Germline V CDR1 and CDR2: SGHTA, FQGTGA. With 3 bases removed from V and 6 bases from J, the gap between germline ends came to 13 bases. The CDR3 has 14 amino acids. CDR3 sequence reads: CASSLGLGRDTQYF. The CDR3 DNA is TGTGCCAGCAGCTTGGGCCTAGGAAGGGATACGCAGTATTTT.

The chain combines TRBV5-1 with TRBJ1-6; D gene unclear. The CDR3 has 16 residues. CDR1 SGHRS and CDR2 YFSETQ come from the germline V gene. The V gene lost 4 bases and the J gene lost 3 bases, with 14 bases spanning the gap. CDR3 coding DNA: TGCGCCAGCAGCCCGCAGACTGTTAGCTATAATTCACCCCTCCACTTT. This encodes CASSPQTVSYNSPLHF.

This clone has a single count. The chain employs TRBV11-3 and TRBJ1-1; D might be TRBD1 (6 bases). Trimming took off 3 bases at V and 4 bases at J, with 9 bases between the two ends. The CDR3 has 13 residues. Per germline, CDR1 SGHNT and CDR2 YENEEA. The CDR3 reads CASSFQGSTEAFF. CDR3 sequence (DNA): TGTGCCAGCAGCTTTCAGGGGAGCACTGAAGCTTTCTTT.

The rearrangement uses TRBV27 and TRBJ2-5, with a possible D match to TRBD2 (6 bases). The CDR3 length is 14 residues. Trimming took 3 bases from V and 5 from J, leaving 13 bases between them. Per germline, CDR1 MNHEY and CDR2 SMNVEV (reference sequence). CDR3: CASSFRGGRETQYF. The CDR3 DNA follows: TGTGCCAGCAGTTTTCGGGGAGGACGTGAGACCCAGTACTTC.

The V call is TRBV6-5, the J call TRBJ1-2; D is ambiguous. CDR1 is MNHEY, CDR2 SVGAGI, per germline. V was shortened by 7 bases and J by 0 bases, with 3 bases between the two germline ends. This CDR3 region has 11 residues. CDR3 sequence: CASIANYGYTF. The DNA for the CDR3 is TGTGCCAGCATTGCTAACTATGGCTACACCTTC.

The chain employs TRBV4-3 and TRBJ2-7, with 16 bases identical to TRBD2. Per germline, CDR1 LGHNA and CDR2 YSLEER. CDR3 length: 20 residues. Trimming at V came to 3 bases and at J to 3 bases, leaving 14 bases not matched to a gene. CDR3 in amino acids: CASSQGTSGRAIERNYEQYF. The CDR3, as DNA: TGCGCCAGCAGCCAGGGGACTAGCGGGAGGGCCATAGAAAGAAACTACGAGCAGTACTTC.

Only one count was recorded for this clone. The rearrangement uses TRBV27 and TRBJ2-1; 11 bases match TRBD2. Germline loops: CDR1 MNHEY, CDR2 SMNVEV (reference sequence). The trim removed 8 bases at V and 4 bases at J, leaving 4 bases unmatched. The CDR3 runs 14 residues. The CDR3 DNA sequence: TGTGCCAGCCGGGGGACTAGCGGTTACAATGAGCAGTTCTTC. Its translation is CASRGTSGYNEQFF.

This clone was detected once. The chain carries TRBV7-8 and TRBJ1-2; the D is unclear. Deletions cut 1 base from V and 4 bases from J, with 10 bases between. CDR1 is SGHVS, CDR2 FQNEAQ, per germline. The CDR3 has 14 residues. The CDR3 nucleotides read TGTGCCAGCAGCTTAGAAGCCGGACCCTATGGCTACACCTTC. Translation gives CASSLEAGPYGYTF.

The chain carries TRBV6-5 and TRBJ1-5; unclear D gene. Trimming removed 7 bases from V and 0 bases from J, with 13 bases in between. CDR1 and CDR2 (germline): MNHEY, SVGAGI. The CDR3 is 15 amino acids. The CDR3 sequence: CASTHRLDSNQPQHF. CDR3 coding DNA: TGTGCCAGCACCCACCGACTCGATAGCAATCAGCCCCAGCATTTT.

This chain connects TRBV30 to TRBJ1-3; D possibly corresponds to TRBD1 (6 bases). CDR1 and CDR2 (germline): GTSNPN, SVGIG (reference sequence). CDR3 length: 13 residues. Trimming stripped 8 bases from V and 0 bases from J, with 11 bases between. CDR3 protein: CALGASSGNTIYF. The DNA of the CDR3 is TGTGCCCTGGGGGCCAGCTCTGGAAACACCATATATTTT. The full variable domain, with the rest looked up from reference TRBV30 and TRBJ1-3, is SQTIHQWPATLVQPVGSPLSLECTVEGTSNPNLYWYRQAAGRGLQLLFYSVGIGQISSEVPQNLSASRPQDRQFILSSKKLLLSDSGFYLCALGASSGNTIYFGEGSWLTVV.

DNA for the CDR3: TGTGCCAGCAGCCGGGGCAGGGATACGTGGGTCTACACCTTC. Translation gives CASSRGRDTWVYTF. The genes are TRBV14 and TRBJ1-2; tentatively, D is TRBD1 (5 bases). The CDR3 extends over 14 amino acids. Germline V gives CDR1 SGHDN, CDR2 FVKESK. V lost 4 bases to trimming and J lost 10 bases, with 19 bases between them. Combining the CDR3 with reference TRBV14 and TRBJ1-2 gives the whole variable domain EAGVTQFPSHSVIEKGQTVTLRCDPISGHDNLYWYRRVMGKEIKFLLHFVKESKQDESGMPNNRFLAERTGGTYSTLKVQPAELEDSGVYFCASSRGRDTWVYTFGSGTRLTVV.

In nucleotides, the CDR3 is TGTGCCAGCAGCCAAGATTTGGCAGCCCAAGAGACCCAGTACTTC. It specifies CASSQDLAAQETQYF. The chain recombines TRBV3-1 (or the pseudogene TRBV3-2) with TRBJ2-7, with no clear D. The closer fit of TRBJ2-5 to the DNA end suggests the J call may be wrong. The CDR3 has 15 residues. Germline V gene lookup returns CDR1 LGHDT and CDR2 YNNKEL (reference sequence).

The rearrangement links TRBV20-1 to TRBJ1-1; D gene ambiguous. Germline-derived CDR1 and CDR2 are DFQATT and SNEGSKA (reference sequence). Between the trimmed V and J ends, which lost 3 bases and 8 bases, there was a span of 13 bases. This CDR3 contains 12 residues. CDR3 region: CSASRTGGEAFF. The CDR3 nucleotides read TGCAGTGCTAGTAGGACCGGAGGAGAAGCTTTCTTT.